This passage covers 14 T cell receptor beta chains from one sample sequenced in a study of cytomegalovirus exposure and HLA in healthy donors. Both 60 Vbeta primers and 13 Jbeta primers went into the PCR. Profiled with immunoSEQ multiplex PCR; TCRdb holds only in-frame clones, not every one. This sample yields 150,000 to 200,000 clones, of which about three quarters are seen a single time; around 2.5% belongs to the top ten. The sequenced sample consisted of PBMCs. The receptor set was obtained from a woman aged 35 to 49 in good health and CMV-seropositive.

CDR3 amino acids: CASGLAGPQETQYF. Here the CDR3 DNA reads TGTGCCAGTGGCCTAGCGGGGCCCCAAGAGACCCAGTACTTC. The chain recombines TRBV6-5 with TRBJ2-5, with 9 bases that match TRBD2. The germline CDR1 and CDR2 sequences are MNHEY and SVGAGI. The CDR3 has 14 amino acids. The J segment lost 1 base and the V segment lost 9 bases, leaving 6 bases of the junction unmatched.

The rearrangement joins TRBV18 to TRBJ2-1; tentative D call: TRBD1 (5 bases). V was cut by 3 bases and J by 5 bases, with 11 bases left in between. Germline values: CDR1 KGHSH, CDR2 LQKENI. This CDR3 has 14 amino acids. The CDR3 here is CASSPSDTNNEQFF. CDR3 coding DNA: TGTGCCAGCTCACCTTCGGACACAAACAATGAGCAGTTCTTC.

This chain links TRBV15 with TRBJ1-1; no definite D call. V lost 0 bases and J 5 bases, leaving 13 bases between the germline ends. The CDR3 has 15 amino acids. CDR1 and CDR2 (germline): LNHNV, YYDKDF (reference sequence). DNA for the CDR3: TGTGCCACCAGCAGAGATCGGGGAGGAGAGACTGAAGCTTTCTTT. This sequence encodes CATSRDRGGETEAFF. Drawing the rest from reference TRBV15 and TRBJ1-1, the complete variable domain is DAMVIQNPRYQVTQFGKPVTLSCSQTLNHNVMYWYQQKSSQAPKLLFHYYDKDFNNEADTPDNFQSRRPNTSFCFLDIRSPGLGDTAMYLCATSRDRGGETEAFFGQGTRLTVV.

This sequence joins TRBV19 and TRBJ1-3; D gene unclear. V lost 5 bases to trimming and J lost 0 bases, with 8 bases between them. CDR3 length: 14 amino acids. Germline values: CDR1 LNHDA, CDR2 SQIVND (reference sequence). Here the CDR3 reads CASSPTASGNTIYF. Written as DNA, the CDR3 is TGTGCCAGTAGTCCTACAGCCTCTGGAAACACCATATATTTT.

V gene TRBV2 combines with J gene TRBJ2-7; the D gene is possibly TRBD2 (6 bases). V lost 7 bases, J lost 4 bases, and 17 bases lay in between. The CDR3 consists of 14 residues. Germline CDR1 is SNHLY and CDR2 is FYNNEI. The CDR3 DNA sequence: TGTGCCAGCACTGCTTGGGGGGTTGAGTACGAGCAGTACTTC. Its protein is CASTAWGVEYEQYF.

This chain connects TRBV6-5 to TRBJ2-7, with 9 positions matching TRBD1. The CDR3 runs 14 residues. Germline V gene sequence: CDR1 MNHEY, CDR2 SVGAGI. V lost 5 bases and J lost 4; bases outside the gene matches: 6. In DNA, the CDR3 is TGTGCCAGCAGTCCGGGACAGGGAAAGTACGAGCAGTACTTC. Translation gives CASSPGQGKYEQYF.

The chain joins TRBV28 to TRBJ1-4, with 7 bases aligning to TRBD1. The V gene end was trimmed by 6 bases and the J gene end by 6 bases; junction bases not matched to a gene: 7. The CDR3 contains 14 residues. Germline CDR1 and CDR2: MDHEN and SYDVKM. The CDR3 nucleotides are TGTGCCAGCAGCCGGGACAGTAAAGATGAAAAACTGTTTTTT. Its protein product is CASSRDSKDEKLFF.

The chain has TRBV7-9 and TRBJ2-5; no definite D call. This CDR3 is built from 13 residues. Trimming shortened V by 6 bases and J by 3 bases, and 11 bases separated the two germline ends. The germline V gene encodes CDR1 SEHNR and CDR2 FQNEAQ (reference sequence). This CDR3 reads CASRSMPKETQYF. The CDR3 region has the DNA TGTGCCAGCAGGTCGATGCCTAAAGAGACCCAGTACTTC.

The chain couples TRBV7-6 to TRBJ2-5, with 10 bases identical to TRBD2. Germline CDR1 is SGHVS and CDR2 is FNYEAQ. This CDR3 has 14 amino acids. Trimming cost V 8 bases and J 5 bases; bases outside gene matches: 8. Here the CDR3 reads CASGPSGGGETQYF. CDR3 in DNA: TGTGCCAGCGGGCCTAGCGGGGGAGGGGAGACCCAGTACTTC.

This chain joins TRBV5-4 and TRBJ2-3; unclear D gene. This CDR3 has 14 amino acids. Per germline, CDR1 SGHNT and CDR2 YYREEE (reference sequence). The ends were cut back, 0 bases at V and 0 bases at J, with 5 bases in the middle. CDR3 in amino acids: CASSLDSSTDTQYF. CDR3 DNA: TGTGCCAGCAGCTTGGACTCCAGCACAGATACGCAGTATTTT.

The CDR3 spells CASSRGGENTIYF. The CDR3, as DNA: TGTGCCAGCTCCCGGGGGGGCGAAAACACCATATATTTT. The gene calls are TRBV18 and TRBJ1-3, with D possibly matching TRBD1 (6 bases). Germline V gene sequence: CDR1 KGHSH, CDR2 LQKENI. The V gene lost 6 bases and the J gene lost 6 bases, with 12 bases spanning the gap. CDR3 length: 13 amino acids.

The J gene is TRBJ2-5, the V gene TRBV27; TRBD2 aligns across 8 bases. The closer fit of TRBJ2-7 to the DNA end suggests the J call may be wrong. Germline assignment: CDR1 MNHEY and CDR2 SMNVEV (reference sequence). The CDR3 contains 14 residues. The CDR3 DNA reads TGTGCCAGCAGCCTTCGGGGGGGCCTCGACGAGCAGTACTTC. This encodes CASSLRGGLDEQYF.

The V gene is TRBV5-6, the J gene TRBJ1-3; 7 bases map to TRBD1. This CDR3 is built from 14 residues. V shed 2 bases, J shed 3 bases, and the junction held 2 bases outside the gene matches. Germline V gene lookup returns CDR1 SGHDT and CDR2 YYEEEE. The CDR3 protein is CASSFGTVGNTIYF. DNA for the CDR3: TGTGCCAGCAGCTTTGGGACAGTTGGAAACACCATATATTTT.

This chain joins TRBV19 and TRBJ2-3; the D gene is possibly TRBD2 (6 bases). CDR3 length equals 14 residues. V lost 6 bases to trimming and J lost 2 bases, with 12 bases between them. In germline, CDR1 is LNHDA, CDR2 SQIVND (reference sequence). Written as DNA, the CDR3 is TGTGCCAGTAGAGAAGCGGGTGACACAGATACGCAGTATTTT. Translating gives CASREAGDTDTQYF.